This TCR beta chain was profiled in a study of blood T cell repertoires in COVID-19. Study-wide context: PBMCs, B-cell-depleted T cells, or T cells provided the cDNA or gDNA that made up the material.

Those designated as exposed participants met a COVID-19 case within 2 weeks before study entry. Study processing details: For nucleated cells, counts were estimated from reference gene primer amplification. Profiling relied on immunoSEQ multiplex PCR, and the TCRdb table lists in-frame clones only, not all of them. Clone size and the V and J calls come from that table; the DNA yielded D and trimming. The table records 350,000 to 400,000 clones, approximately 91% of them present only once. CDR3 size: 14 residues. Losses at the gene ends were 4 bases for V and 5 bases for J; bases not matched to a gene: 6. Germline values: CDR1 SGHRS, CDR2 YFSETQ. As concerns this clone: Other nucleotide sequences from this sample produce the same CDR3.

The chain employs TRBV5-1 and TRBJ1-1, with 9 bases fitting TRBD1. Sequenced material: PBMCs or T cells enriched from blood (not recorded which). The receptor comes from a woman aged 40 to 49 who had been exposed to COVID-19. CDR3 protein: CASSPGTGSTEAFF. CDR3 bases: TGCGCCAGCAGCCCTGGGACAGGGTCTACTGAAGCTTTCTTT.